This T cell receptor beta chain was identified during a study of OX40 agonist ivuxolimab in advanced cancers. Study information: In three patients, partial responses were observed, one with hepatocellular carcinoma and two with cutaneous melanoma. Study-wide results and limits: Mean expanded clone counts were higher in CD8+ than CD4+ T cells.

The protocol was immunoSEQ multiplex PCR, while the TCRdb copy is restricted to in-frame clones and leaves out a portion. The sample includes about 69,000 clones, 80% to 85% of them seen just once. A word on this clone: No antigen is known for it.

The CDR3 runs to 13 residues. Germline CDR1 reads SGHTA; CDR2 reads FQGNSA. The ends were cut back, 2 bases at V and 6 bases at J, with 8 bases in the middle. The receptor was derived from an adult with an advanced solid tumor such as melanoma, head and neck, liver or kidney cancer. This chain uses TRBV7-2 with TRBJ1-5; no firm D call. The source material was CD4+ or CD8+ T cells sorted from blood, sampled in a trial of the OX40 agonist ivuxolimab. The CDR3 DNA follows: TGTGCCAGCAGCTTAAGGCGCGGTCAGCCCCAGCATTTT. This sequence encodes CASSLRRGQPQHF.